The 25 T cell receptor beta chains reported below all come from one sample, sequenced in a study of blood T cell repertoires in COVID-19. The method was immunoSEQ multiplex PCR; TCRdb's version includes in-frame clones alone and lacks a portion of them. This table has 150,000 or so clones, roughly nine tenths appearing once. What was sequenced was peripheral blood. These receptors originate from a man aged 55 to 70 with acute or convalescent COVID-19.

This clone was recorded once. The chain has TRBV2 and TRBJ1-5; the match to TRBD1 covers 9 bases. Germline V gene data show CDR1 as SNHLY and CDR2 as FYNNEI. The V and J ends lost 6 bases and 6 bases, in that order; junction bases with no gene match: 9. CDR3 length: 15 amino acids. The DNA for the CDR3 is TGTGCCAGCAGGGCCGAGACAGGGGGATTTCAGCCCCAGCATTTT. Protein: CASRAETGGFQPQHF.

J is TRBJ2-7 and V is TRBV27; D is possibly TRBD1 (6 bases). Trimming took 6 bases from V and 0 from J, leaving 12 bases between them. Germline CDR1 reads MNHEY; CDR2 reads SMNVEV (reference sequence). The CDR3 length is 14 residues. The CDR3 nucleotides are TGTGCCAGCAGGGATACAGGGTCCTCCTACGAGCAGTACGTC. Residues: CASRDTGSSYEQYV.

The rearrangement joins TRBV10-3 to TRBJ1-2, with 7 bases fitting TRBD1. The ends lost 5 bases at V and 3 bases at J; junction bases unmatched: 6. CDR1 and CDR2 from the germline V gene are ENHRY and SYGVKD. CDR3 length: 14 amino acids. Written as DNA, the CDR3 is TGTGCCATCAGTAATACAGGGGCGGACTATGGCTACACCTTC. Translating it yields CAISNTGADYGYTF.

V is TRBV24-1 and J is TRBJ1-2; no definite D call. With 6 bases removed from V and 3 bases from J, the gap between germline ends came to 4 bases. Germline V CDR1 and CDR2: KGHDR, SFDVKD. The CDR3 has 11 residues. CDR3 loop: CATSSYYGYTF. Here the CDR3 DNA reads TGTGCCACCAGTTCCTACTATGGCTACACCTTC.

The genes are TRBV5-1 and TRBJ2-5; no clear D. The V and J ends lost 1 base and 0 bases respectively, with 7 bases between them. Germline V gene data show CDR1 as SGHRS and CDR2 as YFSETQ. The CDR3 is 14 amino acids. The CDR3 DNA sequence: TGCGCCAGCAGCTTGAATAGTAACCAAGAGACCCAGTACTTC. Protein sequence: CASSLNSNQETQYF.

This chain links TRBV6-1 with TRBJ2-7, with D hard to call. This CDR3 is built from 13 residues. The V end was cut by 6 bases, the J end by 0 bases, with 9 bases between. Germline V gene data show CDR1 as MNHNS and CDR2 as SASEGT. CDR3 DNA sequence: TGTGCCAGCAGCCACAGTCGCTCCTACGAGCAGTACGTC. As protein: CASSHSRSYEQYV.

CDR3 nucleotides: TGTGCCAGCAGCCGGGCGACAGGGGGCGGGAATCAGCCCCAGCATTTT. It yields the protein CASSRATGGGNQPQHF. This chain links TRBV7-9 with TRBJ1-5, with 10 bases identical to TRBD1. This CDR3 is built from 16 residues. CDR1 is SEHNR, CDR2 FQNEAQ, per germline (reference sequence). V was clipped by 5 bases and J by 4 bases; unmatched bases: 8.

The rearrangement joins TRBV27 to TRBJ2-5, with TRBD2 identical over 10 bases. The CDR3 is made up of 17 amino acids. With V trimmed by 3 bases and J by 5 bases, 12 bases remained unmatched. Germline CDR1 reads MNHEY; CDR2 reads SMNVEV (reference sequence). Written as DNA, the CDR3 is TGTGCCAGCAGTTTGAGCCGAAGCGGGAGGGAGAAGGAGACCCAGTACTTC. It encodes CASSLSRSGREKETQYF.

DNA of the CDR3: TGCGCCAGCAGCCATGCCGGGACAGGGGTTTGGGAGACCCAGTACTTC. Translating gives CASSHAGTGVWETQYF. The chain combines TRBV4-1 with TRBJ2-5; 10 bases are a match to TRBD1. The germline gives CDR1 MGHRA, CDR2 YSYEKL. The ends lost 3 bases at V and 5 bases at J; junction bases unmatched: 9. CDR3 length: 16 amino acids.

The chain has TRBV7-2 and TRBJ2-3; 9 bases match TRBD2. The V gene end was trimmed by 4 bases and the J gene end by 0 bases; junction bases not matched to a gene: 2. The CDR3 loop spans 15 amino acids. CDR1 SGHTA and CDR2 FQGNSA come from the germline V gene. The CDR3: CASSSSGTSTDTQYF. The CDR3 nucleotides read TGTGCCAGCAGCTCTAGCGGGACAAGCACAGATACGCAGTATTTT.

This clone was observed once. The J gene is TRBJ2-1, the V gene TRBV4-2; D perhaps matches TRBD1 (6 bases). The germline CDR1 and CDR2 sequences are LGHNA and YNFKEQ. The CDR3 length is 13 residues. Trimming took 3 bases from V and 14 from J, leaving 17 bases between them. CDR3 sequence reads: CASSHYFRQGKFF. CDR3 DNA: TGTGCCAGCAGCCACTATTTCCGGCAGGGGAAGTTCTTC.

The V and J genes are TRBV2 and TRBJ1-3; D is uncertain. V was cut by 1 base and J by 0 bases, with 4 bases left in between. In germline, CDR1 is SNHLY, CDR2 FYNNEI. The CDR3 length is 14 residues. CDR3 region: CASSEESSGNTIYF. CDR3 DNA sequence: TGTGCCAGCAGTGAAGAGAGCTCTGGAAACACCATATATTTT. Complete variable domain (other parts from reference TRBV2 and TRBJ1-3): EPEVTQTPSHQVTQMGQEVILRCVPISNHLYFYWYRQILGQKVEFLVSFYNNEISEKSEIFDDQFSVERPDGSNFTLKIRSTKLEDSAMYFCASSEESSGNTIYFGEGSWLTVV.

This sequence joins TRBV12-5 and TRBJ1-2, with D possibly matching TRBD1 (5 bases). The CDR3 is 13 amino acids. V lost 3 bases and J 6 bases, leaving 11 bases between the germline ends. Germline assignment: CDR1 LGHNT and CDR2 FRNRAP. CDR3 coding DNA: TGTGCTAGTGGTTTACTATCGGGGGATGGCTACACCTTC. It is translated as CASGLLSGDGYTF.

Turning to this clone: Relative to the germline gene, one junction end is altered; a read error may explain this. This chain links TRBV7-2 with TRBJ2-1; tentative D call: TRBD2 (6 bases). The germline V gene has CDR1 SGHTA and CDR2 FQGNSA. CDR3 length equals 15 residues. This CDR3 is CASSLASVQYNEQFF. CDR3 nucleotide sequence: TGTGCCAGCAGCCTAGCTAGCGTCCAATACAATGAGCAGTTCTTC.

The chain joins TRBV6-5 to TRBJ2-2, with unresolved D. V lost 7 bases and J lost 6, with 15 bases in between. The germline gives CDR1 MNHEY, CDR2 SVGAGI. The CDR3 sequence is 14 residues long. This chain's CDR3 is CASTVNFSPGELFF. In nucleotides, the CDR3 is TGTGCCAGCACCGTTAATTTTAGCCCCGGGGAGCTGTTTTTT.

The chain has TRBV27 and TRBJ2-2; D gene unclear. Trimming removed 4 bases from V and 1 base from J, with 13 bases in between. From germline, CDR1 is MNHEY and CDR2 SMNVEV (reference sequence). The CDR3 spans 16 residues. DNA of the CDR3: TGTGCCAGCAGTTCTCCCATGCGCCTGAACACCGGGGAGCTGTTTTTT. Protein: CASSSPMRLNTGELFF.

This clone was detected once. The rearrangement links TRBV6-5 to TRBJ2-5; TRBD1 matches 9 bases. Germline V lookup: CDR1 MNHEY, CDR2 SVGAGI. The CDR3 is 15 residues long. V trimming: 10 bases; J trimming: 2 bases; junction bases outside the gene matches: 11. In DNA form, the CDR3 reads TGTGCCATTGGACGACGACAGGGGGGACAAGAGACCCAGTACTTC. Translation gives CAIGRRQGGQETQYF.

The chain links TRBV2 to TRBJ2-7, with 7 bases aligning to TRBD1. J was trimmed by 4 bases and V by 6 bases; bases with no gene match: 6. The CDR3 covers 13 residues. The germline V gene has CDR1 SNHLY and CDR2 FYNNEI. CDR3 protein: CASRDDRAYEQYV. The CDR3 nucleotides are TGTGCCAGCAGGGATGACAGGGCTTACGAGCAGTACGTC.

This clone was recorded once. This rearrangement joins TRBV24-1 to TRBJ1-1; 8 bases match TRBD1. The germline gives CDR1 KGHDR, CDR2 SFDVKD. V trimming: 3 bases; J trimming: 1 base; junction bases outside the gene matches: 24. The CDR3 is made up of 22 amino acids. The CDR3 spells CATSDPKQGDHTRVKGNTEAFF. CDR3 coding DNA: TGTGCCACCAGTGATCCTAAACAGGGGGACCACACGAGAGTAAAGGGGAACACTGAAGCTTTCTTT.

The chain recombines TRBV7-9 with TRBJ2-7; D is ambiguous. CDR3 length equals 14 residues. Per germline, CDR1 SEHNR and CDR2 FQNEAQ (reference sequence). With 5 bases removed from V and 4 bases from J, the gap between germline ends came to 15 bases. The CDR3 DNA follows: TGTGCCAGCAGCGACATTCCTTTCAGATACGAGCAGTACTTC. Residues: CASSDIPFRYEQYF.

CDR3 region: CASSLGTREGYTF. The DNA of the CDR3 is TGTGCCAGCAGCCTGGGCACCCGGGAGGGCTACACCTTC. The chain joins TRBV5-6 to TRBJ1-2; D call uncertain. V lost 4 bases and J 8 bases, leaving 15 bases between the germline ends. This CDR3 spans 13 amino acids. CDR1 is SGHDT, CDR2 YYEEEE, per germline.

The rearrangement joins TRBV3-1 (or the pseudogene TRBV3-2) to TRBJ1-2, with D possibly matching TRBD1 (5 bases). The CDR3 loop spans 16 amino acids. V was clipped by 1 base and J by 2 bases, with 14 bases between them. Germline loops: CDR1 LGHDT, CDR2 YNNKEL (reference sequence). This CDR3 reads CASSQAVGGTNYGYTF. The DNA for the CDR3 is TGTGCCAGCAGCCAAGCAGTCGGAGGGACGAACTATGGCTACACCTTC.

The V gene is TRBV7-3, the J gene TRBJ2-2; 10 bases match TRBD1. From germline, CDR1 is SGHTA and CDR2 FQGTGA. J was trimmed by 4 bases and V by 2 bases; bases with no gene match: 10. The CDR3 covers 18 residues. The CDR3 nucleotides are TGTGCCAGCAGCTTAGTCCCCGCGGGACAGGGGCCCACCGGGGAGCTGTTTTTT. It specifies CASSLVPAGQGPTGELFF.

The chain uses TRBV9 and TRBJ1-5, with D possibly being TRBD1 (5 bases). Germline V gene sequence: CDR1 SGDLS, CDR2 YYNGEE. The CDR3 contains 15 residues. Trimming removed 0 bases at V and 3 bases at J, with 10 bases between. CDR3 sequence reads: CASSVGSGHNQPQHF. The DNA of the CDR3 is TGTGCCAGCAGCGTAGGGTCAGGGCACAATCAGCCCCAGCATTTT.

The chain uses TRBV4-3 and TRBJ1-5; D ambiguous. This CDR3 is 15 amino acids long. Germline lookup yields CDR1 LGHNA and CDR2 YSLEER. Trimming removed 0 bases from V and 4 bases from J, with 10 bases in between. Written as DNA, the CDR3 is TGCGCCAGCAGCCAAGATGATCGGGTTAATCAGCCCCAGCATTTT. Protein: CASSQDDRVNQPQHF.